The 2 T cell receptor beta chains given below trace back to one sample, sequenced in a study of cytomegalovirus exposure and HLA in healthy donors. A multiplex PCR was run with 60 Vbeta primers and 13 Jbeta primers. TCRdb's copy holds only in-frame clones and misses some; the assay was immunoSEQ multiplex PCR. The sample comprises about 140,000 clones, around 75% of which are singletons, and around 4.2% rests with the top ten. Sequencing input: PBMCs. The origin of the receptors is a man aged 60-69 years in good health and CMV-seronegative.

CDR3: CASSYVGRGETQYF. CDR3 coding DNA: TGTGCCAGCAGCTATGTGGGGCGTGGGGAGACCCAGTACTTC. This chain connects TRBV7-2 to TRBJ2-5; tentatively, D is TRBD1 (5 bases). CDR3 length: 14 amino acids. The V and J ends lost 4 bases and 5 bases respectively, with 14 bases between them. Germline V gives CDR1 SGHTA, CDR2 FQGNSA.

This clone was seen more than once but under ten times. The chain has TRBV4-1 and TRBJ1-1, with D unclear. CDR1 is MGHRA and CDR2 is YSYEKL in the germline V gene. The CDR3 has 13 residues. Deletions cut 4 bases from V and 1 base from J, with 7 bases between. CDR3 protein: CASSRPGNTEAFF. The CDR3 nucleotides read TGCGCCAGCAGCCGCCCCGGGAACACTGAAGCTTTCTTT.